A single sample gave rise to the 4 T cell receptor beta chains below, sequenced in a study of tumor and adjacent non-tumor tissue in lung cancer. The library came from three nested PCR rounds adapted from ARM-PCR protocols. TCRdb independently ran MiXCR on the multiplex PCR reads; one entry per CDR3 protein. This table holds fewer than 100,000 distinct CDR3 sequences, roughly 72% found once. The template was RNA from unsorted bulk tissue. Source material: lung tumor tissue. The source of these receptors is a woman aged 40 to 50 with non-small cell lung cancer.

Worth noting for this clonotype: Given the absence of the conserved phenylalanine or tryptophan at the CDR3 end, a read error is likely. The J gene is TRBJ2-1, the V gene TRBV5-4; maybe TRBD1 (5 bases). The CDR3 loop spans 15 amino acids. The V end was cut by 3 bases, the J end by 0 bases, with 10 bases between. Germline CDR1 and CDR2: SGHNT and YYREEE (reference sequence). CDR3 amino acids: CASSWGQGSYNEQFC. DNA of the CDR3: TGTGCCAGCAGCTGGGGCCAGGGCTCCTACAATGAGCAGTTCTGC.

About this clonotype itself: A junction end diverges from the germline sequence, so it may reflect a read error. This chain joins TRBV29-1 and TRBJ2-7; maybe TRBD2 (5 bases). Germline loops: CDR1 SQVTM, CDR2 ANQGSEA. This CDR3 has 15 residues. The chain's CDR3 is CSVVLVGSSSYEQYF. As DNA, the CDR3 is TGCAGCGTTGTACTAGTGGGGTCAAGCTCCTACGAGCAATACTTC.

About this clonotype itself: This may be a read error, as it is one base from a much larger clone. The chain has TRBV6-2 or TRBV6-3 and TRBJ2-2; TRBD2 aligns across 8 bases. Germline CDR1 reads MNHEY; CDR2 reads SVGEGT. The CDR3 spans 16 residues. The CDR3 nucleotides read TGTGTCAGCTTCCAGGCGGGAGGTCCGAACACCGGGGAGCTGTTTTTT. This sequence encodes CVSFQAGGPNTGELFF.

About this clonotype: A read error may produce the germline difference seen at one junction end. This sequence joins TRBV6-5 and TRBJ1-2; D not resolved. Germline CDR1 MNHEY, CDR2 SVGAGI. This CDR3 region has 13 residues. Here the CDR3 reads CSSSAGSDYGYTF. DNA of the CDR3: TGTTCCAGTAGTGCGGGTTCGGATTATGGCTACACCTTC.